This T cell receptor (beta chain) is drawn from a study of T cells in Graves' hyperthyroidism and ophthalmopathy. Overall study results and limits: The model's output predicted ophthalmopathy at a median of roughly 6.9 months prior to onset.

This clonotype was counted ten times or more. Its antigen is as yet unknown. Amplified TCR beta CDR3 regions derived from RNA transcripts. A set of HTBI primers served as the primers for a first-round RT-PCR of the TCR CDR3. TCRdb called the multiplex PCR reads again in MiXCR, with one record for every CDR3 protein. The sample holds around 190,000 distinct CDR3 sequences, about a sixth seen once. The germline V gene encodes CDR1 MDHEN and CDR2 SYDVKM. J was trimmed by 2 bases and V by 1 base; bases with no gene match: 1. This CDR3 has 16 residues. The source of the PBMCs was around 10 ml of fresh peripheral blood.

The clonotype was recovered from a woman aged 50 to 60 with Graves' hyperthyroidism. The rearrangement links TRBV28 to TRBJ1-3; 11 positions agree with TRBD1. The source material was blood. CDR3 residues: CASSLLGQGAGNTIYF. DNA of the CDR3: TGTGCCAGCAGTTTATTGGGACAGGGGGCTGGAAACACCATATATTTT.